What follows are 29 T cell receptor beta chains derived from one specimen sequenced in a study of blood T cells in healthy people across ages (dated by TCRdb to between 2014 and 2017). Receptor amplification or capture employed 5' RACE. Data came from an Illumina HiSeq 2500. A second PCR of roughly 6 to 11 cycles was run with a J-beta primer mix and a sample-barcoded 5' primer. TCRdb ran its own pipeline on the public reads, namely fastp trimming at Q25 and MiXCR clone calling, and kept in-frame beta chains. Here each entry gathers all rows of one CDR3 protein and keeps the most common genes and DNA. The sample data list approximately 580,000 distinct CDR3 sequences, and less than 25% of these were observed just once. Clones ranked in the top ten supply approximately 8.7% of the sample. A further study also used this sample, focusing on T cells of mothers and their children.

The specimen sequenced was blood. The source of these receptors is a boy between 10 and 17 years old in good health.

The V call is TRBV5-1, the J call TRBJ2-5; the match to TRBD1 covers 8 bases. The better agreement between TRBJ2-1 and the DNA end casts doubt on the J call. CDR3 length: 14 amino acids. Germline V CDR1 and CDR2: SGHRS, YFSETQ. The CDR3 region is CASSHGTGQEEQFF. The CDR3, as DNA: TGCGCCAGCAGCCACGGGACAGGACAGGAGGAGCAGTTCTTC.

This clonotype occurred a few times. This chain uses TRBV19 with TRBJ1-1, with D perhaps TRBD1 (6 bases). V lost 9 bases and J lost 0, with 17 bases in between. The CDR3 sequence is 15 residues long. Germline values: CDR1 LNHDA, CDR2 SQIVND (reference sequence). CDR3 in DNA: TGTGCCAGCACCGGGGGGGGCTTCATGAACACTGAAGCTTTCTTT. It specifies CASTGGGFMNTEAFF.

V is TRBV27 and J is TRBJ1-5; maybe TRBD1 (5 bases). V lost 8 bases and J 1 base, leaving 12 bases between the germline ends. Germline V lookup: CDR1 MNHEY, CDR2 SMNVEV (reference sequence). The CDR3 covers 14 residues. The CDR3 sequence: CASWGKASNQPQHF. The CDR3 DNA follows: TGTGCCAGCTGGGGGAAAGCGAGCAATCAGCCCCAGCATTTT.

The V gene is TRBV4-3, the J gene TRBJ2-7; D tentatively reads TRBD1 or TRBD2 (5 bases each). This CDR3 spans 17 amino acids. From germline, CDR1 is LGHNA and CDR2 YSLEER. Trimming removed 1 base at V and 1 base at J, with 17 bases between. In nucleotides, the CDR3 is TGCGCCAGCAGCCAAGGCATAAGAGAGGGGTCGTCCTACGAGCAGTACTTC. It is translated as CASSQGIREGSSYEQYF.

The V gene is TRBV29-1, the J gene TRBJ1-2, with 11 bases fitting TRBD1. The CDR3 totals 16 residues. From germline, CDR1 is SQVTM and CDR2 ANQGSEA. V lost 7 bases to trimming and J lost 1 base; unmatched junction nucleotides: 11. The DNA of the CDR3 is TGCAGCGCCCTCGGGACAGGGGGGGACGGTAACTATGGCTACACCTTC. Translating it yields CSALGTGGDGNYGYTF.

V usage is TRBV12-3 or TRBV12-4 and J usage is TRBJ1-2, with D possibly being TRBD1 (5 bases). V shed 6 bases and J shed 6 bases, with 20 bases lying between them. The CDR3 has 15 amino acids. CDR3 residues: CASSPFVQGNHGYTF. For the CDR3, the DNA is TGTGCCAGCAGCCCCTTTGTTCAGGGCAATCATGGCTACACCTTC.

V gene TRBV7-8 combines with J gene TRBJ2-1; no definite D call. The DNA end is more similar to TRBJ2-7, so the J call may be wrong. CDR3 length: 14 amino acids. CDR1 and CDR2 from the germline V gene are SGHVS and FQNEAQ. CDR3 loop: CASSLWGRFYEQYF. The DNA for the CDR3 is TGTGCCAGCAGCTTATGGGGTAGATTCTACGAGCAGTACTTC.

Only a few counts were recorded for this clonotype. This chain joins TRBV7-2 and TRBJ2-1, with 9 bases matching TRBD1. The DNA matches TRBJ2-7 better at its end, which makes the J call doubtful. This CDR3 contains 15 residues. Germline CDR1 SGHTA, CDR2 FQGNSA. DNA of the CDR3: TGTGCCAGCAGCCCGGACAGGGGATCCGCCTACGAGCAGTACTTC. This codes for CASSPDRGSAYEQYF.

V and J are TRBV7-9 and TRBJ1-3, with 7 positions matching TRBD1. Germline CDR1 and CDR2: SEHNR and FQNEAQ (reference sequence). This CDR3 is 15 amino acids long. V was pared by 6 bases and J by 2 bases, with 7 bases of the junction left unmatched. In DNA form, the CDR3 reads TGTGCCAGCAGACCTACAGGGGTTCCTGGAAACACCATATATTTT. Translated: CASRPTGVPGNTIYF.

This clonotype was seen a few times. This CDR3 is CASSSIAGEDTQYF. The CDR3 nucleotides read TGTGCCAGCAGCTCGATAGCGGGAGAGGATACGCAGTATTTT. This chain joins TRBV7-3 and TRBJ2-3; the match to TRBD2 covers 9 bases. There are 14 residues in the CDR3. The junction had 5 bases not matched to a gene; V was cut back by 4 bases and J by 6 bases. The V gene's germline CDR1 is SGHTA and CDR2 FQGTGA.

The V call is TRBV18, the J call TRBJ2-7, with 8 positions matching TRBD1. The CDR3 covers 14 residues. Per the germline V gene, CDR1 is KGHSH and CDR2 is LQKENI. The V gene end was trimmed by 3 bases and the J gene end by 3 bases; junction bases not matched to a gene: 4. In DNA, the CDR3 is TGTGCCAGCTCACCGGACAGGGTGAACTACGAGCAGTACTTC. This gives the protein CASSPDRVNYEQYF. Supplemented by reference TRBV18 and TRBJ2-7, the full variable domain reads NAGVMQNPRHLVRRRGQEARLRCSPMKGHSHVYWYRQLPEEGLKFMVYLQKENIIDESGMPKERFSAEFPKEGPSILRIQQVVRGDSAAYFCASSPDRVNYEQYFGPGTRLTVT.

The chain couples TRBV7-2 to TRBJ2-1; D unresolved. The V end was cut by 1 base, the J end by 9 bases, with 1 base between. Germline CDR1 and CDR2: SGHTA and FQGNSA. The CDR3 extends over 10 amino acids. Here the CDR3 DNA reads TGTGCCAGCAGCTTAGTTGAGCAGTTCTTC. This sequence encodes CASSLVEQFF. Combining the CDR3 with reference TRBV7-2 and TRBJ2-1 gives the whole variable domain GAGVSQSPSNKVTEKGKDVELRCDPISGHTALYWYRQSLGQGLEFLIYFQGNSAPDKSGLPSDRFSAERTGGSVSTLTIQRTQQEDSAVYLCASSLVEQFFGPGTRLTVL.

The chain uses TRBV5-4 and TRBJ2-2; unclear D gene. V dropped 6 bases and J dropped 4 bases, with 13 bases sitting between them. The CDR3 spans 14 residues. Germline values: CDR1 SGHNT, CDR2 YYREEE (reference sequence). CDR3 protein: CASKPGLGTGELFF. CDR3 nucleotide sequence: TGTGCCAGCAAGCCGGGCTTGGGCACCGGGGAGCTGTTTTTT.

This clonotype was counted a few times. This sequence joins TRBV20-1 and TRBJ2-2; tentative D call: TRBD2 (7 bases). Per germline, CDR1 DFQATT and CDR2 SNEGSKA (reference sequence). The V gene lost 3 bases and the J gene lost 4 bases, with 12 bases spanning the gap. The CDR3 totals 14 residues. CDR3: CSASRGGSTGELFF. CDR3 DNA sequence: TGCAGTGCTAGTAGGGGGGGGAGCACCGGGGAGCTGTTTTTT.

This clonotype has at least ten counts. V is TRBV6-2 or TRBV6-3 and J is TRBJ2-7; D perhaps matches TRBD1 (6 bases). V was pared by 0 bases and J by 0 bases, with 6 bases between. The V gene's germline CDR1 is MNHEY and CDR2 SVGEGT. There are 14 residues in the CDR3. DNA of the CDR3: TGTGCCAGCAGTTACTCGGACAGCTCCTACGAGCAGTACTTC. It yields the protein CASSYSDSSYEQYF.

In this sample, this clonotype turned up a few times. The chain employs TRBV20-1 and TRBJ2-7; TRBD2 is a possible D gene (5 bases). This CDR3 is built from 14 residues. V was trimmed by 3 bases and J by 0 bases, leaving 12 bases between them. Germline V lookup: CDR1 DFQATT, CDR2 SNEGSKA (reference sequence). The CDR3 DNA is TGCAGTGCTAGGCTCCTGGACTCCTCCTACGAGCAGTACTTC. Protein: CSARLLDSSYEQYF.

The CDR3 bases are TGTGCCAGCAGTATCGCGCGTGGAGTTAATGAAAAACTGTTTTTT. The encoded protein is CASSIARGVNEKLFF. The chain recombines TRBV27 with TRBJ1-4; D is uncertain. With 5 bases removed from V and 4 bases from J, the gap between germline ends came to 14 bases. This CDR3 has 15 residues. Germline lookup yields CDR1 MNHEY and CDR2 SMNVEV (reference sequence).

The chain couples TRBV7-2 to TRBJ2-1; possibly TRBD1 for D (5 bases). This CDR3 region has 15 residues. Trimming cost V 4 bases and J 4 bases, with 14 bases left between them. From germline, CDR1 is SGHTA and CDR2 FQGNSA. This chain's CDR3 is CASSYVGQSYNEQFF. The DNA of the CDR3 is TGTGCCAGCAGCTACGTGGGGCAGAGTTACAATGAGCAGTTCTTC.

This clonotype was picked up many times. J is TRBJ1-1 and V is TRBV20-1, with 9 nucleotides matching TRBD1. This CDR3 is built from 12 residues. The germline gives CDR1 DFQATT, CDR2 SNEGSKA (reference sequence). The junction had 0 bases not matched to a gene; V was cut back by 1 base and J by 6 bases. The CDR3 loop reads CSARGDRAEAFF. DNA for the CDR3: TGCAGTGCTAGAGGGGACAGGGCTGAAGCTTTCTTT.

This clonotype has only a few counts. V usage is TRBV5-5 and J usage is TRBJ1-4; D is perhaps TRBD1 (5 bases). CDR3 size: 16 residues. Germline assignment: CDR1 SGHKS and CDR2 YYEKEE (reference sequence). The V and J ends lost 3 bases and 5 bases respectively, with 17 bases between them. CDR3 nucleotide sequence: TGTGCCAGCAGCTGGGGGATTCAGACAGAGAATGAAAAACTGTTTTTT. Its protein is CASSWGIQTENEKLFF. The full variable domain, with the rest looked up from reference TRBV5-5 and TRBJ1-4, is DAGVTQSPTHLIKTRGQQVTLRCSPISGHKSVSWYQQVLGQGPQFIFQYYEKEERGRGNFPDRFSARQFPNYSSELNVNALLLGDSALYLCASSWGIQTENEKLFFGSGTQLSVL.

V and J are TRBV27 and TRBJ1-1; the match to TRBD1 covers 7 bases. Germline V gene sequence: CDR1 MNHEY, CDR2 SMNVEV (reference sequence). This CDR3 has 14 amino acids. Trimming took 6 bases from V and 1 from J; bases not matched to a gene: 5. The CDR3 here is CASSTGVANTEAFF. CDR3 coding DNA: TGTGCCAGCAGCACAGGGGTTGCGAACACTGAAGCTTTCTTT.

This rearrangement joins TRBV19 to TRBJ2-1; 7 bases align to TRBD1. With 10 bases clipped from V and 6 bases from J, the junction kept 15 bases outside the gene matches. CDR1 LNHDA and CDR2 SQIVND come from the germline V gene (reference sequence). The CDR3 spans 15 residues. CDR3 sequence reads: CATNAPGQTLNEQFF. Here the CDR3 DNA reads TGTGCCACAAACGCCCCGGGACAGACCCTCAATGAGCAGTTCTTC.

This chain connects TRBV29-1 to TRBJ2-5; 9 positions match TRBD1. From germline, CDR1 is SQVTM and CDR2 ANQGSEA. The CDR3 is made up of 13 amino acids. The ends lost 7 bases at V and 2 bases at J; junction bases unmatched: 5. The chain's CDR3 is CSGETGGQETQYF. The CDR3 nucleotides are TGCAGCGGGGAGACAGGGGGGCAAGAGACCCAGTACTTC.

The CDR3 nucleotides read TGCGCCAGCAGCCTCCCGGAGTCTTCCTACGAGCAGTACTTC. Residues: CASSLPESSYEQYF. V gene TRBV5-1 combines with J gene TRBJ2-7, with D hard to call. CDR1 and CDR2 from the germline V gene are SGHRS and YFSETQ. Trimming pared 4 bases from V and 1 base from J, leaving 12 bases between. The CDR3 spans 14 residues.

The chain carries TRBV6-5 and TRBJ2-4; no definite D call. Trimming stripped 8 bases from V and 5 bases from J, with 10 bases between. The CDR3 length is 12 residues. In germline, CDR1 is MNHEY, CDR2 SVGAGI. CDR3 loop: CASSASENIQYF. The CDR3 region has the DNA TGTGCCAGCTCAGCCTCCGAAAACATTCAGTACTTC.

This clonotype showed up just once. J is TRBJ2-5 and V is TRBV5-1; no firm D call. The CDR3 has 12 amino acids. Trimming shortened V by 0 bases and J by 10 bases, and 10 bases separated the two germline ends. Germline V gene data show CDR1 as SGHRS and CDR2 as YFSETQ. The CDR3 reads CASSLDYSDQYF. The CDR3 DNA reads TGCGCCAGCAGCTTGGACTACTCCGACCAGTACTTC.

In regard to this clonotype: This may be a read error, as it is one base from a much larger clone. The J gene is TRBJ1-1, the V gene TRBV4-1, with TRBD1 as a possible D gene (6 bases). CDR1 and CDR2 (germline): MGHRA, YSYEKL. There are 13 residues in the CDR3. The CDR3 sequence is CASSPGQNPEAFF. In DNA form, the CDR3 reads TGCGCCAGCAGCCCCGGACAGAACCCTGAAGCTTTCTTT.

This clonotype was detected ten times or more. This chain connects TRBV5-1 to TRBJ1-4; D is unresolved. V was pared by 6 bases and J by 8 bases, with 8 bases between. The length of the CDR3 is 11 residues. CDR1 and CDR2 (germline): SGHRS, YFSETQ. DNA of the CDR3: TGCGCCAGCACCGACGGAGAAAAACTGTTTTTT. As protein: CASTDGEKLFF.

The chain employs TRBV2 and TRBJ2-5, with TRBD1 identical over 10 bases. The CDR3 totals 14 residues. CDR1 SNHLY and CDR2 FYNNEI come from the germline V gene. The V gene end was trimmed by 8 bases and the J gene end by 4 bases; junction bases not matched to a gene: 7. CDR3 residues: CASGGQGETETQYF. In DNA, the CDR3 is TGTGCCAGCGGAGGACAGGGGGAAACAGAGACCCAGTACTTC. The full variable domain, its missing parts supplied by reference TRBV2 and TRBJ2-5, is EPEVTQTPSHQVTQMGQEVILRCVPISNHLYFYWYRQILGQKVEFLVSFYNNEISEKSEIFDDQFSVERPDGSNFTLKIRSTKLEDSAMYFCASGGQGETETQYFGPGTRLLVL.